This passage covers 9 T cell receptor beta chains from one sample sequenced in a study of shared clonotypes between healthy human individuals. Measured with immunoSEQ multiplex PCR; TCRdb has only the in-frame clones, and not every one. In the table there are hundreds of thousands of clones, about 95% of which are singletons. CD45RO-negative, CCR7-selected cells formed the naive CD8 fraction, which excluded terminally differentiated effector memory CD45RA+ cells. The sequenced sample consisted of naive CD8+ T cells sorted from blood. These receptors all come from a woman in her twenties or thirties in good health.

The chain links TRBV19 to TRBJ2-1; D is possibly TRBD2 (5 bases). The CDR3 consists of 11 residues. Germline-derived CDR1 and CDR2 are LNHDA and SQIVND (reference sequence). Trimming took off 10 bases at V and 8 bases at J, with 12 bases between the two ends. CDR3 bases: TGTGCCATCGGAGGTGGCTATGAGCAGTTCTTC. Protein sequence: CAIGGGYEQFF.

The chain links TRBV23-1 to TRBJ1-2; D is possibly TRBD1 (6 bases). TRBV23-1 is filed as an ORF, its function uncertain. The CDR3 sequence is 16 residues long. V lost 8 bases, J lost 2 bases, and 21 bases lay in between. For the CDR3, the DNA is TGCGCCAGCCCACTCGGAAAGACAGGCACGAACTATGGCTACACCTTC. Encoded protein: CASPLGKTGTNYGYTF.

This chain links TRBV27 with TRBJ2-1; D possibly corresponds to TRBD1 (6 bases). This CDR3 is built from 13 residues. V lost 2 bases and J lost 8, with 10 bases in between. Germline CDR1 MNHEY, CDR2 SMNVEV (reference sequence). CDR3 coding DNA: TGTGCCAGCAGTTTAGAAACAGGGTATGAGCAGTTCTTC. Protein: CASSLETGYEQFF.

The chain combines TRBV28 with TRBJ1-4, with a weak D call TRBD1 (5 bases). Germline CDR1 reads MDHEN; CDR2 reads SYDVKM. This CDR3 is 17 amino acids long. V lost 3 bases and J 7 bases, leaving 21 bases between the germline ends. The CDR3 here is CASSLEMAWGVSEKLFF. CDR3 DNA sequence: TGTGCCAGCAGTTTGGAGATGGCTTGGGGGGTTAGTGAAAAACTGTTTTTT.

V gene TRBV27 combines with J gene TRBJ2-5; maybe TRBD2 (6 bases). Near its end, the DNA agrees better with TRBJ2-7, so the J call may be wrong. Germline values: CDR1 MNHEY, CDR2 SMNVEV (reference sequence). CDR3 length equals 14 residues. In nucleotides, the CDR3 is TGTGCCAGCCAACTAGCAGGAGGACGCTACGAGCAGTACTTC. Protein: CASQLAGGRYEQYF.

V usage is TRBV7-7 and J usage is TRBJ2-5; possible D gene TRBD2, 5 bases. Germline V gene sequence: CDR1 SSHAT, CDR2 FNYEAQ (reference sequence). The V end lost 2 bases, the J end lost 5 bases, and 15 bases lay between the germline ends. This CDR3 has 15 residues. Here the CDR3 reads CASSLRASSGETQYF. CDR3 DNA: TGTGCCAGCAGCTTAAGGGCCTCCTCGGGGGAGACCCAGTACTTC.

The table lists this clone with a count of one. This chain joins TRBV7-9 and TRBJ2-3; D may correspond to TRBD1 or TRBD2 (6 bases each). The CDR3 spans 15 residues. The germline gives CDR1 SEHNR, CDR2 FQNEAQ (reference sequence). V was cut by 10 bases and J by 3 bases, with 20 bases left in between. The CDR3 loop is CATLKGGPSTDTQYF. CDR3 DNA: TGTGCCACCCTCAAGGGGGGACCTTCAACAGATACGCAGTATTTT. Full variable domain (outside the CDR3, taken from reference TRBV7-9 and TRBJ2-3): DTGVSQNPRHKITKRGQNVTFRCDPISEHNRLYWYRQTLGQGPEFLTYFQNEAQLEKSRLLSDRFSAERPKGSFSTLEIQRTEQGDSAMYLCATLKGGPSTDTQYFGPGTRLTVL.

This chain links TRBV18 with TRBJ2-7, with TRBD1 as a possible D gene (5 bases). Trimming shortened V by 2 bases and J by 2 bases, and 16 bases separated the two germline ends. The germline V gene has CDR1 KGHSH and CDR2 LQKENI. CDR3 length: 16 amino acids. This chain's CDR3 is CASSPDQGIPPYEQYF. The CDR3 region has the DNA TGTGCCAGCTCACCAGACCAGGGAATCCCCCCCTACGAGCAGTACTTC.

The chain couples TRBV13 to TRBJ2-1, with D unresolved. CDR1 and CDR2 from the germline V gene are PRHDT and FYEKMQ (reference sequence). V lost 5 bases and J lost 9, with 5 bases in between. The CDR3 is 10 residues long. The CDR3 loop is CASSASEQFF. In DNA, the CDR3 is TGTGCCAGCAGCGCTAGTGAGCAGTTCTTC.